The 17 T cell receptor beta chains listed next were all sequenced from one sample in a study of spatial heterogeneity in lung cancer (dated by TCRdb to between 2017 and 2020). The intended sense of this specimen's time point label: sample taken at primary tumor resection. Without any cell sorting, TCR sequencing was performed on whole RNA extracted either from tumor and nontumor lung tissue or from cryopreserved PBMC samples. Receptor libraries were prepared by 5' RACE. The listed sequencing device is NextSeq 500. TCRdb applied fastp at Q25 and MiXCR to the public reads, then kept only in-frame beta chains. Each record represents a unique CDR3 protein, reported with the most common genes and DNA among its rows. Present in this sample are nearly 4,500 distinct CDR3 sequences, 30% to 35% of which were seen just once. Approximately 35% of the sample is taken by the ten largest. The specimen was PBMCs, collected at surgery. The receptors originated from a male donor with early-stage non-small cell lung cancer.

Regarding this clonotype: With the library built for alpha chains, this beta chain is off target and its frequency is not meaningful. The CDR3 is CASSPPGLGETQYF. The DNA for the CDR3 is TGTGCCAGCTCACCACCAGGGCTGGGAGAGACCCAGTACTTC. The chain is built from TRBV18 and TRBJ2-5, with no clear D. The CDR3 sequence is 14 residues long. Trimming took off 0 bases at V and 4 bases at J, with 9 bases between the two ends. From germline, CDR1 is KGHSH and CDR2 LQKENI.

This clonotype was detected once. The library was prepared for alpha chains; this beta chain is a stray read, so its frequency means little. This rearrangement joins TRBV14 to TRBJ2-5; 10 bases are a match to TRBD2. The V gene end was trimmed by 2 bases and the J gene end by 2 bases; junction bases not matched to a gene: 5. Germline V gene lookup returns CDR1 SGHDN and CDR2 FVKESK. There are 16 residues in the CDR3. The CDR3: CASSQTRTSGQETQYF. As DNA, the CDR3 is TGTGCCAGCAGCCAAACCCGGACTAGCGGACAAGAGACCCAGTACTTC.

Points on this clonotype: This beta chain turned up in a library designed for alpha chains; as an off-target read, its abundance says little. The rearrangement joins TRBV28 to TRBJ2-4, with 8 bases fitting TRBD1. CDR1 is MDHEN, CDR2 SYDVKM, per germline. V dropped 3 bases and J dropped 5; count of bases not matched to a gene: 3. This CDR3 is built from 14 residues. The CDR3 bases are TGTGCCAGCAGTTTGCAGGGGGCCCAAAACATTCAGTACTTC. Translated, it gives CASSLQGAQNIQYF.

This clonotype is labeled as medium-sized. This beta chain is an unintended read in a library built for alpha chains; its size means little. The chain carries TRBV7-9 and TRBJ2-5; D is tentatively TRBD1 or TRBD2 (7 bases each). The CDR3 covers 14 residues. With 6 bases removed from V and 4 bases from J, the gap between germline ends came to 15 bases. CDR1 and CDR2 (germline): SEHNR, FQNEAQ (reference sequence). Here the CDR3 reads CASRPQGRGETQYF. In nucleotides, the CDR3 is TGTGCCAGCAGGCCACAGGGGAGGGGAGAGACCCAGTACTTC.

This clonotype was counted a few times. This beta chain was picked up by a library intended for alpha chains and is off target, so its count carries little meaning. CDR3 loop: CASSFNPSGKGADTQYF. Written as DNA, the CDR3 is TGTGCCAGCAGTTTCAACCCTAGCGGGAAAGGGGCAGATACGCAGTATTTT. The chain uses TRBV28 and TRBJ2-3; TRBD2 aligns across 9 bases. In germline, CDR1 is MDHEN, CDR2 SYDVKM. Germline trimming cut 3 bases from V and 4 bases from J; bases unmatched to any gene: 11. There are 17 residues in the CDR3.

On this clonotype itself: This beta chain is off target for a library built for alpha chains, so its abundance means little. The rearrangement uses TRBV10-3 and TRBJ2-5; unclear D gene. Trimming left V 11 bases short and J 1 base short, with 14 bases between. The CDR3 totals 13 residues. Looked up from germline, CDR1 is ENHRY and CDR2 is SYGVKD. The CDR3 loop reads CASRADFQETQYF. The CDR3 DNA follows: TGTGCCTCCCGGGCCGATTTCCAAGAGACCCAGTACTTC.

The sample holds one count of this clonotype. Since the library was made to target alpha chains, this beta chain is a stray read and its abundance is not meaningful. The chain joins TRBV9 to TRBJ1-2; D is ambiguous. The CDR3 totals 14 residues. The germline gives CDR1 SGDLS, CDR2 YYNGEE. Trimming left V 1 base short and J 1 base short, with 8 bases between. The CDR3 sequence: CASSVTPLNYGYTF. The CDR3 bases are TGTGCCAGCAGCGTAACTCCCCTTAACTATGGCTACACCTTC.

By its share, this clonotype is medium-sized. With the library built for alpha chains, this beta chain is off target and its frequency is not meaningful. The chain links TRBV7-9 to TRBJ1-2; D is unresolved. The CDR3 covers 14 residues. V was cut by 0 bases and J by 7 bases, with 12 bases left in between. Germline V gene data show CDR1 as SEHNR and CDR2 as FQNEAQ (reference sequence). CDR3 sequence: CASSLALVSGGYTF. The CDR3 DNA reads TGTGCCAGCAGCTTAGCTCTCGTCTCTGGTGGCTACACCTTC. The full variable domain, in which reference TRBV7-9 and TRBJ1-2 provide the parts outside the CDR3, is DTGVSQNPRHKITKRGQNVTFRCDPISEHNRLYWYRQTLGQGPEFLTYFQNEAQLEKSRLLSDRFSAERPKGSFSTLEIQRTEQGDSAMYLCASSLALVSGGYTFGSGTRLTVV.

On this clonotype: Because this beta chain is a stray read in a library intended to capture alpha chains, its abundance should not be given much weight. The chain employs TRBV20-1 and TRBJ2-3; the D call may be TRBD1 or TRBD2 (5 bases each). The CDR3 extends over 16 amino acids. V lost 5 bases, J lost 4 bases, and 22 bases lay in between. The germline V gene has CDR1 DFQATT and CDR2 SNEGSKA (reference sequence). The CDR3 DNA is TGCAGTGCTCGAGCAGGTCGAGGGGAGTGGGCAGATACGCAGTATTTT. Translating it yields CSARAGRGEWADTQYF.

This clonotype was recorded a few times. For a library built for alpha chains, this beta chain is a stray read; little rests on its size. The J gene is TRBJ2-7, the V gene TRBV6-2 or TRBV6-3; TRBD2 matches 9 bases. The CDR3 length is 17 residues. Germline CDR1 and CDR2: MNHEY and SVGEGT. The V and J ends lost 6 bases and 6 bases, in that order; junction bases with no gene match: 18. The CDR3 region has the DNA TGTGCCAGCAGCCGCGCGCAGGGACTAGCAGGGCGGCCCGAGCAGTACTTC. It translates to CASSRAQGLAGRPEQYF.

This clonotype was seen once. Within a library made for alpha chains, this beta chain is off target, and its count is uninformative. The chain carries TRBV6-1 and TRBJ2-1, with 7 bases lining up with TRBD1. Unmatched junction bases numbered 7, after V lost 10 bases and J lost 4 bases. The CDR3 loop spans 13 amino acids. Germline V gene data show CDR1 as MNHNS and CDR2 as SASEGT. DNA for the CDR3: TGTGCCATTAGGACAGGCGGTTACAATGAGCAGTTCTTC. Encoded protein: CAIRTGGYNEQFF.

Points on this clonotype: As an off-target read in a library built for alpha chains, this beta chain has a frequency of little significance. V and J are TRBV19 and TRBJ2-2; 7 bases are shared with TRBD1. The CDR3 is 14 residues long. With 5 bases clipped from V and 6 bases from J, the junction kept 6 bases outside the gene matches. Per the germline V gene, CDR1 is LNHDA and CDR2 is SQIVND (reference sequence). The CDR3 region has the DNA TGTGCCAGTAGTGCAGGGACAGAGGCCGGGGAGCTGTTTTTT. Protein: CASSAGTEAGELFF.

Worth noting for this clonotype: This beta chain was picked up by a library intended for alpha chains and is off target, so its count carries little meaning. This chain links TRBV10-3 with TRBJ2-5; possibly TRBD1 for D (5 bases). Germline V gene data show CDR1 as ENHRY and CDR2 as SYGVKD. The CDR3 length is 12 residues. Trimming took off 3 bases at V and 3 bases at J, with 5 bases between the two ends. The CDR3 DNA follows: TGTGCCATCAGTGACAGGGAAGAGACCCAGTACTTC. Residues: CAISDREETQYF.

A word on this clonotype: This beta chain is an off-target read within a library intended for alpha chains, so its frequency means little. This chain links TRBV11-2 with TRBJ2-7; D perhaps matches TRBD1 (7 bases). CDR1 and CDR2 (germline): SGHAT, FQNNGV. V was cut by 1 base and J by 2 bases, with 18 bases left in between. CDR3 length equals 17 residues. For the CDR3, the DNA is TGTGCCAGCAGCTTAGGAGGCGCCAGGGGGGTCCCCTACGAGCAGTACTTC. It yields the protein CASSLGGARGVPYEQYF.

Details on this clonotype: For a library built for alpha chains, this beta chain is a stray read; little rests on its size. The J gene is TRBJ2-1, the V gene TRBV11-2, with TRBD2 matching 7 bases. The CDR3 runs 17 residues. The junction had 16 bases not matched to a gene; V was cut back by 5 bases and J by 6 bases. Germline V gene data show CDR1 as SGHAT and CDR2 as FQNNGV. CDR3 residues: CASSPHRGGAGFNEQFF. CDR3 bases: TGTGCCAGCAGCCCCCACCGGGGAGGGGCGGGTTTCAATGAGCAGTTCTTC.

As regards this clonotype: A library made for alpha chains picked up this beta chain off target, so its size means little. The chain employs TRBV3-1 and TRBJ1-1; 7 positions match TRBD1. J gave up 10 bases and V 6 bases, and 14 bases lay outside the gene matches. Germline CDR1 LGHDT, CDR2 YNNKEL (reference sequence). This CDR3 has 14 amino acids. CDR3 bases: TGTGCCAGCAGTCAACAGGGAAGGGGGCTTGGAGCTTTCTTT. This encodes CASSQQGRGLGAFF.

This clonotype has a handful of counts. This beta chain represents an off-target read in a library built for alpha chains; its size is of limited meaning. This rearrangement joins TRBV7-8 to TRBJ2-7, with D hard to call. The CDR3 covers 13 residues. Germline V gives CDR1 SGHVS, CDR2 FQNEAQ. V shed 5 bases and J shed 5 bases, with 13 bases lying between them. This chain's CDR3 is CASSPPKKDEQYF. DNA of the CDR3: TGTGCCAGCAGCCCCCCAAAGAAAGACGAGCAGTACTTC.